This is a list of T cell receptor beta chains from one sample in a study of blood T cell repertoires in COVID-19. Clones were sequenced by immunoSEQ multiplex PCR, and TCRdb holds only the in-frame ones, with some missing. The sample shows 150,000 to 200,000 clones, about 80% of them seen only once. Sequences were obtained from PBMCs or T cells enriched from blood (not recorded which). Receptors originate from a man aged 50-60 years who had recovered from COVID-19. Each CDR3 is given with its conserved first and last residue. The D gene is left open where the match is weak. Part of the rows lack a size; the others show once, few, many or a class for expanded clones.

cdr3_aa | cdr3_nt | j_call | d_call | clone_size | v_call
CASSPSTQGGEQFF | TGTGCCAGCAGCCCCTCGACCCAGGGAGGTGAGCAGTTCTTC | TRBJ2-1 | . | . | TRBV7-2
CASSSDRFSPLHF | TGCGCCAGCAGCTCGGACAGGTTTTCACCCCTCCACTTT | TRBJ1-6 | TRBD1 | few | TRBV5-1
CASSSGVGTGKYEQYF | TGTGCCAGCAGCTCGGGAGTCGGGACAGGGAAGTACGAGCAGTACTTC | TRBJ2-7 | TRBD1 | . | TRBV13
CASRTGYLGYTF | TGTGCCAGCAGAACAGGTTATTTAGGCTACACCTTC | TRBJ1-2 | . | . | TRBV6-5
CASSQAPGGRGYTF | TGTGCCAGCAGCCAAGCTCCAGGGGGAAGGGGCTACACCTTC | TRBJ1-2 | TRBD1 | . | TRBV3-1/TRBV3-2
CSVGLAGETQYF | TGCAGCGTCGGACTAGCCGGGGAGACCCAGTACTTC | TRBJ2-5 | TRBD2 | few | TRBV29-1
CASSLSRRVRSYNSPLHF | TGTGCCAGCAGCCTCTCCAGGAGGGTTCGGTCCTATAATTCACCCCTCCACTTT | TRBJ1-6 | . | . | TRBV14
CASGPGRPFFF | TGTGCTAGTGGTCCTGGCAGGCCCTTTTTCTTC | TRBJ2-7 | . | . | TRBV12-5
CASSSQGGTEAFF | TGTGCCAGCAGCTCACAGGGGGGCACTGAAGCTTTCTTT | TRBJ1-1 | TRBD1 | . | TRBV7-3
CASSPGGLGNQPQHF | TGTGCCAGCAGCCCGGGGGGTTTAGGCAATCAGCCCCAGCATTTT | TRBJ1-5 | . | . | TRBV7-9
CATLGPGNQETQYF | TGTGCCACCCTTGGCCCGGGGAACCAAGAGACCCAGTACTTC | TRBJ2-5 | . | . | TRBV6-5
CASRGTGGRAGANVLTF | TGTGCCAGCAGAGGGACAGGGGGCCGGGCTGGGGCCAACGTCCTGACTTTC | TRBJ2-6 | TRBD1 | . | TRBV2
CASSKFLAGAYNEQFF | TGCGCCAGCAGCAAGTTTCTAGCGGGGGCGTACAATGAGCAGTTCTTC | TRBJ2-1 | TRBD2 | . | TRBV5-1
CASSISPSGGANGELFF | TGTGCCAGTAGTATATCGCCTAGCGGGGGGGCGAACGGGGAGCTGTTTTTT | TRBJ2-2 | TRBD2 | . | TRBV19
CASSWSAGGTGELFF | TGTGCCAGCAGCTGGTCAGCGGGGGGCACCGGGGAGCTGTTTTTT | TRBJ2-2 | TRBD2 | few | TRBV5-5
CASGGGGYGGYTF | TGTGCCAGCGGCGGGGGCGGGTATGGTGGCTACACCTTC | TRBJ1-2 | . | . | TRBV7-8
CASSLRQVQETQYF | TGTGCCAGCAGCCTAAGACAGGTTCAAGAGACCCAGTACTTC | TRBJ2-5 | . | . | TRBV5-5
CAWSWGGVTEAFF | TGTGCCTGGTCCTGGGGGGGTGTTACTGAAGCTTTCTTT | TRBJ1-1 | . | few | TRBV30
CASSPPAVNIQYF | TGTGCCAGCAGCCCCCCGGCGGTAAACATTCAGTACTTC | TRBJ2-4 | . | . | TRBV3-1/TRBV3-2
CATREETDTQYF | TGTGCCACCAGAGAGGAAACAGATACGCAGTATTTT | TRBJ2-3 | . | . | TRBV2
CASSNRGLSNQPQHF | TGTGCCAGTAGCAACAGGGGGCTGAGCAATCAGCCCCAGCATTTT | TRBJ1-5 | TRBD1 | . | TRBV19
CASSDRISGGAGTQYF | TGTGCCAGCAGTGATCGTATAAGCGGGGGGGCAGGTACGCAGTATTTT | TRBJ2-3 | TRBD2 | . | TRBV2
CASSPGTVGETQYF | TGTGCCAGCAGTCCCGGGACAGTTGGAGAGACCCAGTACTTC | TRBJ2-5 | TRBD1 | . | TRBV2
CAISPTGGNYGYTF | TGTGCCATCAGCCCCACAGGGGGGAACTATGGCTACACCTTC | TRBJ1-2 | TRBD1 | . | TRBV10-3
CASSIGGGTEAFF | TGTGCCAGTAGTATAGGGGGAGGCACTGAAGCTTTCTTT | TRBJ1-1 | . | . | TRBV19
CASSYSEADSGNTIYF | TGTGCCAGCAGTTACAGCGAGGCCGACTCTGGAAACACCATATATTTT | TRBJ1-3 | . | . | TRBV6-5
CASSFGQGNNQPQHF | TGTGCCAGCAGCTTCGGACAGGGGAATAATCAGCCCCAGCATTTT | TRBJ1-5 | TRBD1 | . | TRBV11-2
CASSPEQGSSRELFF | TGTGCCAGCAGCCCCGAACAGGGGAGTTCCCGGGAGCTGTTTTTT | TRBJ2-2 | TRBD1 | . | TRBV7-3
CASSSTSGQGGTEAFF | TGTGCCAGCAGTTCCACCTCGGGGCAGGGAGGCACTGAAGCTTTCTTT | TRBJ1-1 | . | . | TRBV27
CAWSVTDRNQPQHF | TGTGCCTGGAGTGTCACGGACAGGAATCAGCCCCAGCATTTT | TRBJ1-5 | TRBD1 | . | TRBV30